The 25 T cell receptor beta chains given below trace back to one sample, sequenced in a study of cytomegalovirus exposure and HLA in healthy donors. Libraries were prepared by immunoSEQ multiplex PCR; TCRdb keeps only in-frame clonotypes and omits some of them. The sample carries roughly 43,000 clones, more than 85% recorded once. The specimen was PBMCs. These receptors were collected from a woman younger than 35 in good health and CMV-seronegative.

This rearrangement joins TRBV11-2 to TRBJ1-2; the D gene is possibly TRBD1 (5 bases). The ends were cut back, 6 bases at V and 4 bases at J, with 12 bases in the middle. Germline CDR1 SGHAT, CDR2 FQNNGV. This CDR3 has 13 residues. CDR3 amino acids: CASRFGQGYGYTF. The CDR3 DNA follows: TGTGCCAGCAGATTTGGGCAGGGCTATGGCTACACCTTC.

This chain connects TRBV5-1 to TRBJ1-1, with 7 positions matching TRBD1. The CDR3 runs 14 residues. V lost 3 bases to trimming and J lost 4 bases; unmatched junction nucleotides: 6. In germline, CDR1 is SGHRS, CDR2 YFSETQ. The CDR3 loop reads CASSSPTGTTEAFF. CDR3 DNA: TGCGCCAGCAGCTCCCCGACAGGGACCACTGAAGCTTTCTTT.

V gene TRBV5-1 combines with J gene TRBJ2-1; TRBD1 matches at 8 bases. CDR1 is SGHRS and CDR2 is YFSETQ in the germline V gene. This CDR3 has 15 amino acids. J gave up 4 bases and V 2 bases, and 5 bases lay outside the gene matches. As DNA, the CDR3 is TGCGCCAGCAGCTTCCGACAGGGGCCTTACAATGAGCAGTTCTTC. As protein: CASSFRQGPYNEQFF.

This chain uses TRBV9 with TRBJ2-1; D not resolved. The V end lost 0 bases, the J end lost 7 bases, and 11 bases lay between the germline ends. CDR3 length: 14 residues. Germline CDR1 SGDLS, CDR2 YYNGEE. CDR3 sequence reads: CASSVGGSGNEQFF. CDR3 DNA sequence: TGTGCCAGCAGCGTAGGCGGCAGTGGGAATGAGCAGTTCTTC. Combining the CDR3 with reference TRBV9 and TRBJ2-1 gives the whole variable domain DSGVTQTPKHLITATGQRVTLRCSPRSGDLSVYWYQQSLDQGLQFLIQYYNGEERAKGNILERFSAQQFPDLHSELNLSSLELGDSALYFCASSVGGSGNEQFFGPGTRLTVL.

The chain couples TRBV30 to TRBJ1-2, with 7 bases aligning to TRBD1. After removal of 2 bases from V and 8 bases from J, the junction contained 8 bases not matched to a gene. The CDR3 sequence is 13 residues long. Germline lookup yields CDR1 GTSNPN and CDR2 SVGIG (reference sequence). The CDR3 region is CAWSLEGAVGYTF. CDR3 in DNA: TGTGCCTGGAGTCTGGAGGGGGCAGTGGGCTACACCTTC.

This clone occurred once. The chain's CDR3 is CASSGGTGAAPGNTEAFF. In DNA, the CDR3 is TGTGCCAGCAGCGGGGGGACAGGGGCGGCTCCTGGGAACACTGAAGCTTTCTTT. The chain joins TRBV9 to TRBJ1-1, with 10 bases aligning to TRBD1. The CDR3 sequence is 18 residues long. The germline V gene has CDR1 SGDLS and CDR2 YYNGEE. V lost 3 bases to trimming and J lost 1 base; unmatched junction nucleotides: 12.

The rearrangement joins TRBV5-1 to TRBJ2-7; D call uncertain. V was cut by 5 bases and J by 3 bases, with 15 bases left in between. The germline gives CDR1 SGHRS, CDR2 YFSETQ. The CDR3 is 14 amino acids. DNA of the CDR3: TGCGCCAGCAGGAGAGGCATCGACCTCTACGAGCAGTACTTC. The encoded protein is CASRRGIDLYEQYF.

This rearrangement joins TRBV6-1 to TRBJ1-3; D ambiguous. This CDR3 is 12 amino acids long. The ends were cut back, 10 bases at V and 0 bases at J, with 7 bases in the middle. Germline CDR1 is MNHNS and CDR2 is SASEGT. This chain's CDR3 is CAISISGNTIYF. The CDR3 DNA reads TGTGCCATTAGTATCTCTGGAAACACCATATATTTT.

The CDR3 sequence: CASNRGMNTEAFF. Here the CDR3 DNA reads TGTGCCAGTAACCGGGGGATGAACACTGAAGCTTTCTTT. This chain links TRBV19 with TRBJ1-1, with D possibly matching TRBD1 (5 bases). CDR1 LNHDA and CDR2 SQIVND come from the germline V gene (reference sequence). This CDR3 region has 13 residues. Trimming pared 7 bases from V and 0 bases from J, leaving 9 bases between.

V is TRBV7-3 and J is TRBJ1-5; 7 bases agree with TRBD1. CDR1 and CDR2 (germline): SGHTA, FQGTGA. This CDR3 is built from 13 residues. V lost 5 bases to trimming and J lost 5 bases; unmatched junction nucleotides: 3. The CDR3 DNA is TGTGCCAGCAGCCCAGACAGGGATCAGCCCCAGCATTTT. Translation gives CASSPDRDQPQHF.

The chain links TRBV5-6 to TRBJ2-7; D might be TRBD2 (6 bases). Germline CDR1 is SGHDT and CDR2 is YYEEEE. V was clipped by 6 bases and J by 4 bases, with 20 bases between them. CDR3 length equals 15 residues. CDR3 nucleotide sequence: TGTGCCAGCACCCAAACCTTCGGGGGTTGGTACGAGCAGTACTTC. Its protein is CASTQTFGGWYEQYF.

The rearrangement joins TRBV30 to TRBJ2-7; perhaps TRBD1 as D (5 bases). The CDR3 runs 13 residues. The germline V gene encodes CDR1 GTSNPN and CDR2 SVGIG (reference sequence). V was trimmed by 3 bases and J by 3 bases, leaving 12 bases between them. CDR3 loop: CAWRRLQGYEQYF. CDR3 nucleotide sequence: TGTGCCTGGAGGAGGTTGCAGGGCTACGAGCAGTACTTC.

The V and J genes are TRBV10-3 and TRBJ1-1; D call uncertain. Germline V CDR1 and CDR2: ENHRY, SYGVKD. Trimming took 6 bases from V and 1 from J, leaving 12 bases between them. This CDR3 comprises 14 residues. CDR3 bases: TGTGCCATCAGCCGTAATGCGGCGAACACTGAAGCTTTCTTT. Protein sequence: CAISRNAANTEAFF.

The DNA for the CDR3 is TGTGCCAGCAGTTTCTTTCAGGGGGTAACTTACAATGAGCAGTTCTTC. Translating it yields CASSFFQGVTYNEQFF. This chain connects TRBV27 to TRBJ2-1; 7 nucleotides agree with TRBD1. J was trimmed by 4 bases and V by 3 bases; bases with no gene match: 9. The CDR3 is 16 amino acids. In germline, CDR1 is MNHEY, CDR2 SMNVEV (reference sequence).

This rearrangement joins TRBV5-1 to TRBJ2-2; TRBD1 matches 8 bases. The CDR3 is 16 amino acids. The germline V gene encodes CDR1 SGHRS and CDR2 YFSETQ. Germline trimming cut 1 base from V and 2 bases from J; bases unmatched to any gene: 4. The CDR3 nucleotides are TGCGCCAGCAGCTTGAGTGGACAGGGTAACACCGGGGAGCTGTTTTTT. Translation gives CASSLSGQGNTGELFF.

The chain couples TRBV19 to TRBJ1-4; 8 bases align to TRBD1. Germline values: CDR1 LNHDA, CDR2 SQIVND (reference sequence). With 3 bases clipped from V and 8 bases from J, the junction kept 2 bases outside the gene matches. The CDR3 runs to 13 residues. CDR3 region: CASSIGQGEKLFF. Written as DNA, the CDR3 is TGTGCCAGTAGTATCGGACAGGGCGAAAAACTGTTTTTT.

J is TRBJ1-2 and V is TRBV2, with D possibly TRBD1 on 5 matching bases. The V and J ends lost 5 bases and 8 bases respectively, with 15 bases between them. The CDR3 covers 13 residues. Germline V gives CDR1 SNHLY, CDR2 FYNNEI. CDR3 residues: CASSYFGGDGYTF. CDR3 bases: TGTGCCAGCAGTTATTTTGGGGGGGACGGCTACACCTTC.

This chain uses TRBV21-1 with TRBJ2-2; the table names TRBD2, a call not compared with the DNA. TRBV21-1 is a listed pseudogene. The CDR3 is made up of 16 amino acids. The DNA for the CDR3 is TGTGCCAGCAGCAAAGATCGGGGTATTAACACCGGGGAGCTGTTTTTT. This translates into CASSKDRGINTGELFF.

J is TRBJ1-2 and V is TRBV19, with D perhaps matching TRBD1 (6 bases). V gave up 1 base and J gave up 8 bases, with 14 bases separating them. The CDR3 is 14 amino acids. Germline V gene lookup returns CDR1 LNHDA and CDR2 SQIVND (reference sequence). This chain's CDR3 is CASSIAVQGNGYTF. The CDR3 DNA follows: TGTGCCAGTAGTATAGCGGTCCAGGGGAACGGCTACACCTTC.

The J gene is TRBJ2-3, the V gene TRBV28; 8 bases line up with TRBD2. CDR3 length: 15 residues. The ends lost 6 bases at V and 4 bases at J; junction bases unmatched: 9. CDR1 is MDHEN and CDR2 is SYDVKM in the germline V gene. For the CDR3, the DNA is TGTGCCAGCAGCCTCCTAGCGGGTGGGGCAGATACGCAGTATTTT. Translated: CASSLLAGGADTQYF. The full variable domain, its missing parts supplied by reference TRBV28 and TRBJ2-3, is DVKVTQSSRYLVKRTGEKVFLECVQDMDHENMFWYRQDPGLGLRLIYFSYDVKMKEKGDIPEGYSVSREKKERFSLILESASTNQTSMYLCASSLLAGGADTQYFGPGTRLTVL.

The chain combines TRBV6-4 with TRBJ2-1; 10 bases match TRBD2. The CDR3 is 15 residues long. Trimming cost V 3 bases and J 6 bases; bases outside gene matches: 5. Per germline, CDR1 MRHNA and CDR2 SNTAGT. CDR3 DNA sequence: TGTGCCAGCAGTGAAGCGGGGGGGTCTTTCAATGAGCAGTTCTTC. Its translation: CASSEAGGSFNEQFF.

The chain is built from TRBV2 and TRBJ1-2, with 7 bases fitting TRBD1. J was trimmed by 5 bases and V by 4 bases; bases with no gene match: 7. The CDR3 length is 14 residues. Germline CDR1 and CDR2: SNHLY and FYNNEI. The CDR3 loop reads CASSGTGRDYGYTF. Written as DNA, the CDR3 is TGTGCCAGCAGTGGGACAGGAAGAGATTATGGCTACACCTTC.

V and J are TRBV11-3 and TRBJ2-5, with 12 positions matching TRBD2. Germline V gene data show CDR1 as SGHNT and CDR2 as YENEEA. This CDR3 is built from 18 residues. Unmatched junction bases numbered 11, after V lost 5 bases and J lost 1 base. The CDR3 protein is CASSLQLAGGSRQETQYF. The CDR3 coding sequence is TGTGCCAGCAGCCTACAACTAGCGGGGGGCTCTCGCCAAGAGACCCAGTACTTC.

The chain employs TRBV6-6 and TRBJ2-7; unclear D gene. The CDR3 is 11 residues long. The germline V gene has CDR1 MNHNY and CDR2 SVGAGI (reference sequence). V was clipped by 6 bases and J by 7 bases, with 10 bases between them. The CDR3 here is CASSYPPEQYF. The DNA for the CDR3 is TGTGCCAGCAGCTATCCACCAGAGCAGTACTTC.

The chain carries TRBV7-9 and TRBJ1-1, with 8 bases identical to TRBD1. The CDR3 is 15 residues long. With 5 bases clipped from V and 1 base from J, the junction kept 6 bases outside the gene matches. Germline assignment: CDR1 SEHNR and CDR2 FQNEAQ (reference sequence). In DNA form, the CDR3 reads TGTGCCAGCAGCCACCAGACAGGGGAGAACACTGAAGCTTTCTTT. It encodes CASSHQTGENTEAFF.